The source of this T cell receptor beta chain is a study of blood T cell repertoires in COVID-19. Study at large: Acute and convalescent COVID-19 specimens originated in the United States, Italy and Spain.

The CDR3 has 14 amino acids. V was trimmed by 4 bases and J by 2 bases, leaving 11 bases between them. Germline-derived CDR1 and CDR2 are SGHAT and FQNNGV. Using immunoSEQ multiplex PCR, the repertoire was profiled, and TCRdb retains in-frame clones only, with some absent. The sample consists of about 220,000 clones, around 80% of them appearing once. V is TRBV11-2 and J is TRBJ1-2; D possibly corresponds to TRBD1 (5 bases). The sequence was obtained from a woman in her sixties or seventies who had recovered from COVID-19. The specimen was peripheral blood. CDR3 sequence: CASSYRPGNYGYTF. DNA for the CDR3: TGTGCCAGCAGCTACCGCCCAGGGAACTATGGCTACACCTTC. Looking up the rest from reference TRBV11-2 and TRBJ1-2 gives the full variable domain: EAGVAQSPRYKIIEKRQSVAFWCNPISGHATLYWYQQILGQGPKLLIQFQNNGVVDDSQLPKDRFSAERLKGVDSTLKIQPAKLEDSAVYLCASSYRPGNYGYTFGSGTRLTVV.